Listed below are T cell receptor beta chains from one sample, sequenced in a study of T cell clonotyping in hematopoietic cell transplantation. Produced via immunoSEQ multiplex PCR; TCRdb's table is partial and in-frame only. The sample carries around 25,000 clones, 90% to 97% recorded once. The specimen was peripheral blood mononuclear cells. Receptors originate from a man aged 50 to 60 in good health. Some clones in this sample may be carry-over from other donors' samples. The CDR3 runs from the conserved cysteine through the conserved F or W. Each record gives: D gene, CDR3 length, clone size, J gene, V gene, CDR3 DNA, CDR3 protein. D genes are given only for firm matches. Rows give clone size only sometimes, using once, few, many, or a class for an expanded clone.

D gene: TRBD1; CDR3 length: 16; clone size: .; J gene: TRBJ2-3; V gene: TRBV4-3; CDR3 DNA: TGCGCCAGCAGCCAACTACAGGGACAGGGTACAGATACGCAGTATTTT; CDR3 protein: CASSQLQGQGTDTQYF
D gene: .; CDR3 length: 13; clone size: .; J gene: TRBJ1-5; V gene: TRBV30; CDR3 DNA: TGTGCCTGGAGTGTAGCAGGCGGTCAGCCCCAGCATTTT; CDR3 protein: CAWSVAGGQPQHF
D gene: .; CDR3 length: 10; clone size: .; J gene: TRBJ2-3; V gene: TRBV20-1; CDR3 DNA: TGCAGTGCCGGACAGTATACGCAGTATTTT; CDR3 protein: CSAGQYTQYF
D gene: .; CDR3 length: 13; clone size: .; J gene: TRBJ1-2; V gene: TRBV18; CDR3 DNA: TGTGCCAGCTCGCGTGCAGGGCTAGATGGCTACACCTTC; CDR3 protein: CASSRAGLDGYTF
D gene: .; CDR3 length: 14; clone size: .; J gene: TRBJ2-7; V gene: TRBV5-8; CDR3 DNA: TGTGCCAGCAGCCTAGAAGGCAATAGCTACGAGCAGTACTTC; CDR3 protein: CASSLEGNSYEQYF
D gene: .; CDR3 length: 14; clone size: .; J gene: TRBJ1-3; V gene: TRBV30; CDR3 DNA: TGTGCCTGGAGGGTCAGGGGTTTTGGAAACACCATATATTTT; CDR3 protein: CAWRVRGFGNTIYF
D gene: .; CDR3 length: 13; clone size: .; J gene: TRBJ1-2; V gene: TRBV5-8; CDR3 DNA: TGTGCCAGCAAGGAGGACTTCAACTATGGCTACACCTTC; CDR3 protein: CASKEDFNYGYTF
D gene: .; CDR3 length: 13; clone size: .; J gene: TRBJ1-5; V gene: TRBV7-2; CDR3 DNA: TGTGCCAGCAGCTTAAGGGGGGAGCAGCCCCAGCATTTT; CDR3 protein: CASSLRGEQPQHF
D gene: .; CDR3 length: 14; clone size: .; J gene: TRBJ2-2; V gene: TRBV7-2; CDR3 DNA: TGTGCCAGCAGCTTATCGGCAGGGACCGGGGAGCTGTTTTTT; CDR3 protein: CASSLSAGTGELFF
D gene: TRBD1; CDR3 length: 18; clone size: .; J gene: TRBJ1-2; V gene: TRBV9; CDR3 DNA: TGTGCCAGCAGCGCCGGACAGGGGGCACGGGTATTCGGCTATGGCTACACCTTC; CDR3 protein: CASSAGQGARVFGYGYTF
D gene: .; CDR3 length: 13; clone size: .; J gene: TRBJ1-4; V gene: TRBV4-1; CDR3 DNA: TGCGCCAGCAGCCTGGTGGGTGGGGAAAAACTGTTTTTT; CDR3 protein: CASSLVGGEKLFF
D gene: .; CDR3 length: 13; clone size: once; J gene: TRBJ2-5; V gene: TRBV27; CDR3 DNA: TGTGCCAGCAGTGTGATCCTAGGAGAGACCCAGTACTTC; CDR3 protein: CASSVILGETQYF
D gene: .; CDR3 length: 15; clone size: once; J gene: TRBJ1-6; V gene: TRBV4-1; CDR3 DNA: TGCGCCAGCAGCCAAGGACAGGCGGATAATTCACCCCTCCACTTT; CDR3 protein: CASSQGQADNSPLHF
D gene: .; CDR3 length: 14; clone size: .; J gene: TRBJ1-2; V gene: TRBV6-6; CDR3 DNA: TGTGCCAGCCGGTTAACAGGGACTAACTATGGCTACACCTTC; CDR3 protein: CASRLTGTNYGYTF
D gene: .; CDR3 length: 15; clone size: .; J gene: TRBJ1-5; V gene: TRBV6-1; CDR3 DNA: TGTGCCAGCAGTGAAGTGGGGTATAGCAATCAGCCCCAGCATTTT; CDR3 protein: CASSEVGYSNQPQHF
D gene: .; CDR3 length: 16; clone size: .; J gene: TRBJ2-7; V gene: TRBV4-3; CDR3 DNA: TGCGCCAGCAGCCAAGATCTCCGGCAGTCGACCTACGAGCAGTACTTC; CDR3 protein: CASSQDLRQSTYEQYF
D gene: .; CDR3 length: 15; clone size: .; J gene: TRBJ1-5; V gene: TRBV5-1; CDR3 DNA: TGCGCCAGCCGATCCGGGGTTTCGGGCAATCAGCCCCAGCATTTT; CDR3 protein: CASRSGVSGNQPQHF
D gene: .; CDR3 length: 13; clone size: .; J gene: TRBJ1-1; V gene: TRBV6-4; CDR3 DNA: TGTGCCAGCAGGCAACCCGGACAGAGTGAAGCTTTCTTT; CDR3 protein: CASRQPGQSEAFF
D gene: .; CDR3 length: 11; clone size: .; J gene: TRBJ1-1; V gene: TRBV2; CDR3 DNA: TGTGCCAAGGAAGGGCTCACTGAAGCTTTCTTT; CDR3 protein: CAKEGLTEAFF
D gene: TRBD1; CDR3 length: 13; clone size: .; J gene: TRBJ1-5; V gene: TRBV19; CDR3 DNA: TGTGCCAGTTCGACAGGGGAGAATCAGCCCCAGCATTTT; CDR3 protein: CASSTGENQPQHF
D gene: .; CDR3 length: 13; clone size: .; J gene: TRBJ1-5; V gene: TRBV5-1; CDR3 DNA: TGCGCCAGCAGGTATGACAGCAATCAGCCCCAGCATTTT; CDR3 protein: CASRYDSNQPQHF
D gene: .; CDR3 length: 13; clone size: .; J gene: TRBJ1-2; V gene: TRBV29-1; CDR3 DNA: TGCAGCGTTGAATCCCAGGCGGATTATGGCTACACCTTC; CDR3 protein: CSVESQADYGYTF
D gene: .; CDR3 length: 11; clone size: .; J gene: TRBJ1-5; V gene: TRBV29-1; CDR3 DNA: TGCAGCGTTGGCCCGAATCAGCCCCAGCATTTT; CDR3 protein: CSVGPNQPQHF
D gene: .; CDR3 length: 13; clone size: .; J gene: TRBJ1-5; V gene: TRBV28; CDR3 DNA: TGTGCCAGCAGTTTAAGAGGGGATCAGCCCCAGCATTTT; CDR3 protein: CASSLRGDQPQHF
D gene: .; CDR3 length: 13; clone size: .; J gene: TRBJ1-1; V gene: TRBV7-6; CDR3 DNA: TGTGCCAGCAGCTCTTACCTCAACACTGAAGCTTTCTTT; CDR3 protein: CASSSYLNTEAFF
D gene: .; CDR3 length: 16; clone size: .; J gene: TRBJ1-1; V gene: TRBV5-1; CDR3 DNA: TGCGCCAGCACCTTTGGGGACCCCTGGGGTGTCACTGAAGCTTTCTTT; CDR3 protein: CASTFGDPWGVTEAFF
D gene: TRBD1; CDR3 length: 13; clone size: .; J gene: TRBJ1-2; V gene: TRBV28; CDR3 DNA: TGTGCCAGCAGGCCTCAGGGGGACTATGGCTACACCTTC; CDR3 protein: CASRPQGDYGYTF
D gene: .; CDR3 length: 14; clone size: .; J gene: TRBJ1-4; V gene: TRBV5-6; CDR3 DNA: TGTGCCAGCAGCTTGGTCAGTATCTCGGAAAAACTGTTTTTT; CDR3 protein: CASSLVSISEKLFF
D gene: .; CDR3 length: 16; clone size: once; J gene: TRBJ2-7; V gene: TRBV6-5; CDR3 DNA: TGTGCCAGCAGTTATCCTAGGGCCGGGGGCAAAGACGAGCAGTACTTC; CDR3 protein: CASSYPRAGGKDEQYF
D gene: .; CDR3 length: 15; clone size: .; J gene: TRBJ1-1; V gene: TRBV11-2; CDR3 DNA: TGTGCCAGCAGCCCACATCTGGGCCGTGGCACTGAAGCTTTCTTT; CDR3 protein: CASSPHLGRGTEAFF
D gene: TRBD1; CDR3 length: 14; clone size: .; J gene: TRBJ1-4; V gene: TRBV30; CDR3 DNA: TGTGCCTGGAGTGTACGACAGGGACTCGAAAAACTGTTTTTT; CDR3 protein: CAWSVRQGLEKLFF
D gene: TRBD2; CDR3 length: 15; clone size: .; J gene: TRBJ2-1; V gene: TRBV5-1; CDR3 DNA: TGCGCCAGCAGCTTGGAAGGGACTATTTTCCTTGAGCAGTTCTTC; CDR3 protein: CASSLEGTIFLEQFF
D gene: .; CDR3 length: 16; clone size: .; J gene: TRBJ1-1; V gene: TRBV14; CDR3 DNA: TGTGCCAGCAGCATTCTGACAGAGGGGAGGAACACTGAAGCTTTCTTT; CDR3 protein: CASSILTEGRNTEAFF
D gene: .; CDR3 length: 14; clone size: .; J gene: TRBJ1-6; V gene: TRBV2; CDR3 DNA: TGTGCCAGCAGTGAGTACGGTTCAAATTCACCCCTCCACTTT; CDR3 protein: CASSEYGSNSPLHF
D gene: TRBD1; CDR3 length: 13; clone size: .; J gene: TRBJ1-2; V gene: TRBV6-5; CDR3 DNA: TGTGCCAGTGGGGACAGGCGAGGCTATGGCTACACCTTC; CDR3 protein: CASGDRRGYGYTF
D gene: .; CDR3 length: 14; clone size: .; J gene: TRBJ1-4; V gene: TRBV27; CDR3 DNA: TGTGCCAGCAGTTTATCTCAAACTAATGAAAAACTGTTTTTT; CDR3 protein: CASSLSQTNEKLFF
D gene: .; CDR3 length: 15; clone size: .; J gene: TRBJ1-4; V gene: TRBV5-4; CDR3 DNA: TGTGCCAGCAGCCCTGGACAACGCGGTATAGAAAAACTGTTTTTT; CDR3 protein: CASSPGQRGIEKLFF
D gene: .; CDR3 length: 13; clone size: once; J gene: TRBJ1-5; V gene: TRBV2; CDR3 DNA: TGTGCCAGCAGTGAGGGCACCATCACGGCCCAGCATTTT; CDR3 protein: CASSEGTITAQHF
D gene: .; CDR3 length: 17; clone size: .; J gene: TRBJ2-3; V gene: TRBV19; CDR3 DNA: TGTGCCAGTAGATCGACTCGGGGCGACCTCAGCACAGATACGCAGTATTTT; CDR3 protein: CASRSTRGDLSTDTQYF
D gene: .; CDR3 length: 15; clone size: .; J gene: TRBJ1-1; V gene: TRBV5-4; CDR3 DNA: TGTGCCAGCAGCTTGGCTCGACACTCGAACACTGAAGCTTTCTTT; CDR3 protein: CASSLARHSNTEAFF
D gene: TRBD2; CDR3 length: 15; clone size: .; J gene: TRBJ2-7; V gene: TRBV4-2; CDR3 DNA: TGTGCCAGCAGCCAAGGACGCGGGGGTGCCTACGAGCAGTACTTC; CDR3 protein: CASSQGRGGAYEQYF
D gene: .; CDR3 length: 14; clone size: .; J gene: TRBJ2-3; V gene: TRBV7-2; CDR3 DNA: TGTGCCAGCAGCACGGGCGACCGGGGAAATACGCAGTATTTT; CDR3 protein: CASSTGDRGNTQYF
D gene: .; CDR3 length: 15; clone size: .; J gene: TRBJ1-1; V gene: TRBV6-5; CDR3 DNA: TGTGCCAGCAGGTCTCTCATGGGACTGAACACTGAAGCTTTCTTT; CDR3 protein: CASRSLMGLNTEAFF
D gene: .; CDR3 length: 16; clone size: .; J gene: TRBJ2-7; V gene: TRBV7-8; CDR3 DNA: TGTGCCAGCAGCTTATTCCAAGGCAGGACAGTCTACGAGCAGTACTTC; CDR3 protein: CASSLFQGRTVYEQYF
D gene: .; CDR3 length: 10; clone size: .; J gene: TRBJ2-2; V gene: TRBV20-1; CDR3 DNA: TGCAGTGCTAGAGCCGGGGAGCTGTTTTTT; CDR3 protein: CSARAGELFF
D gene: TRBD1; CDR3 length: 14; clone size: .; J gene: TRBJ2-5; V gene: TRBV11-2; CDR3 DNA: TGTGCCAGCAGCTCAACTTCCGCTAGGGACAGACTGTACTTC; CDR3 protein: CASSSTSARDRLYF
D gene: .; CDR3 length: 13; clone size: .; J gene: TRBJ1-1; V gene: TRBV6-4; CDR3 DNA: TGTGCCAGCAGTGATGGATGGGGCACTGAAGCTTTCTTT; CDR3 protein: CASSDGWGTEAFF
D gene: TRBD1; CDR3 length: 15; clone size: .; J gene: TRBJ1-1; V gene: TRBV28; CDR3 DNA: TGTGCCAGCAGATACGAAGGGACAGTCAACACTGAAGCTTTCTTT; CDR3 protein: CASRYEGTVNTEAFF
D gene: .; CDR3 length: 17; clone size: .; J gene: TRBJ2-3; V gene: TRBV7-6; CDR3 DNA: TGTGCCAGCAGCTTAGGTTTGGCAGCCCAGAGCACAGATACGCAGTATTTT; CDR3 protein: CASSLGLAAQSTDTQYF
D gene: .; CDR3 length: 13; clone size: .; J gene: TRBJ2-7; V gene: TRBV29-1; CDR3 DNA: TGCAGCGTTGAGGAGTCCACCACACTTGAGCAGTACTTC; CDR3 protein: CSVEESTTLEQYF
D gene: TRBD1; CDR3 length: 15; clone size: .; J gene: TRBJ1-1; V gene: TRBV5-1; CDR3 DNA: TGCGCCAGCAGCTCGGGACAGGGGCAAAACACTGAAGCTTTCTTT; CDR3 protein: CASSSGQGQNTEAFF
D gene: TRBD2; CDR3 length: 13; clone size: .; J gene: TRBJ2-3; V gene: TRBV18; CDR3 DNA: TGTGCCAGCTCACCGGGACTAGCAGATACGCAGTATTTT; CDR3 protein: CASSPGLADTQYF
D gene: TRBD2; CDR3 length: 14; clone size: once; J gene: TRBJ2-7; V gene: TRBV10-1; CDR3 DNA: TGCGCCAGCAGCCGAGCGGGGGACTCCTACGAGCAGTACTTC; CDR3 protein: CASSRAGDSYEQYF